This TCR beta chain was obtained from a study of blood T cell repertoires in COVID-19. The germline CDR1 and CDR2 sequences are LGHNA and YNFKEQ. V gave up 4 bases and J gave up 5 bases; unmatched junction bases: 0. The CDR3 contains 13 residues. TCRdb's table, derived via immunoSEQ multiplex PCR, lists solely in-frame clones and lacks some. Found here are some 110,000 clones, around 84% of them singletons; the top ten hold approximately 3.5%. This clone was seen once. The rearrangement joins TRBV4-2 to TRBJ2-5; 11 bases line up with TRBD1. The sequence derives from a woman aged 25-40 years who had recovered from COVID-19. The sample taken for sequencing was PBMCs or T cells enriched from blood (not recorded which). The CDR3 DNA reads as TGTGCCAGCAGCCGGACAGGGGGCGAGACCCAGTACTTC. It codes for CASSRTGGETQYF.